Below are 18 T cell receptor beta chains sequenced from a single sample in a study of beta chain features in type 1 diabetes. Expressed TCRB transcripts were sequenced after all isolated RNA was converted to cDNA. Data came from immunoSEQ multiplex PCR; TCRdb stores just in-frame clones and leaves some out. The sample gives nearly 350,000 clones, around 8% of which show up once; more than 0.4% is in the top ten. The sample was central memory CD4+ T cells from blood. All receptors derive from a woman younger than 30 in good health.

This clone was observed many times. This chain joins TRBV4-1 and TRBJ2-1, with D possibly matching TRBD2 (8 bases). Germline V gene lookup returns CDR1 MGHRA and CDR2 YSYEKL. V lost 0 bases to trimming and J lost 4 bases, with 16 bases between them. CDR3 length equals 17 residues. The DNA for the CDR3 is TGCGCCAGCAGCCAAGATAAGGGGGCTAGCGGGTACAATGAGCAGTTCTTC. This translates into CASSQDKGASGYNEQFF.

A few counts support this clone. This chain joins TRBV7-3 and TRBJ2-3, with a tentative D call TRBD1 (7 bases). The CDR3 extends over 15 amino acids. Trimming stripped 5 bases from V and 0 bases from J, with 12 bases between. Germline CDR1 and CDR2: SGHTA and FQGTGA. CDR3 DNA sequence: TGTGCCAGCAGCCAGGGGGACTCAAGCACAGATACGCAGTATTTT. Its protein is CASSQGDSSTDTQYF. Variable domain in full (rest from reference TRBV7-3 and TRBJ2-3): GAGVSQTPSNKVTEKGKYVELRCDPISGHTALYWYRQSLGQGPEFLIYFQGTGAADDSGLPNDRFFAVRPEGSVSTLKIQRTERGDSAVYLCASSQGDSSTDTQYFGPGTRLTVL.

The chain joins TRBV10-3 to TRBJ2-1; tentatively, D is TRBD1 (6 bases). Germline values: CDR1 ENHRY, CDR2 SYGVKD. The CDR3 covers 13 residues. Between the trimmed V and J ends, which lost 4 bases and 7 bases, there was a span of 11 bases. CDR3 in DNA: TGTGCCATCAGTGGATCAGGGGCGAATGAGCAGTTCTTC. It yields the protein CAISGSGANEQFF.

This rearrangement joins TRBV2 to TRBJ2-5; the D is unclear. Germline CDR1 SNHLY, CDR2 FYNNEI. This CDR3 is built from 12 residues. The V end was cut by 11 bases, the J end by 4 bases, with 14 bases between. CDR3 DNA sequence: TGTGCCGGAAGAGGAGTCCCAGAGACCCAGTACTTC. It codes for CAGRGVPETQYF.

The table lists this clone with a few counts. The chain uses TRBV14 and TRBJ2-1, with 7 bases matching TRBD1. The CDR3 runs to 14 residues. With V trimmed by 1 base and J by 9 bases, 6 bases remained unmatched. The germline gives CDR1 SGHDN, CDR2 FVKESK. CDR3 sequence reads: CASSQGVRGTEQFF. CDR3 in DNA: TGTGCCAGCAGCCAAGGCGTCAGGGGGACTGAGCAGTTCTTC.

V is TRBV28 and J is TRBJ1-5; D remains unclear. Germline CDR1 and CDR2: MDHEN and SYDVKM. The CDR3 length is 14 residues. Trimming took 5 bases from V and 6 from J, leaving 14 bases between them. The CDR3 DNA reads as TGTGCCAGCAGTCCCTCATCGTATGGTCAGCCCCAGCATTTT. Translated: CASSPSSYGQPQHF.

The rearrangement links TRBV28 to TRBJ1-2; weak D call: TRBD1 (5 bases). Germline lookup yields CDR1 MDHEN and CDR2 SYDVKM. The CDR3 contains 16 residues. Trimming removed 10 bases from V and 4 bases from J, with 25 bases in between. The CDR3 protein is CAISFTPQQGAYGYTF. DNA of the CDR3: TGTGCCATCTCCTTTACCCCCCAGCAAGGGGCCTATGGCTACACCTTC.

The CDR3 sequence: CASTGQGIRQPQHF. Here the CDR3 DNA reads TGTGCCAGCACAGGACAGGGGATCAGGCAGCCCCAGCATTTT. The rearrangement uses TRBV28 and TRBJ1-5; 9 positions match TRBD1. CDR1 is MDHEN and CDR2 is SYDVKM in the germline V gene. Losses at the gene ends were 7 bases for V and 7 bases for J; bases not matched to a gene: 8. The CDR3 covers 14 residues.

This clone was counted between two and nine times. Given a far larger clone just one base away, this is likely a sequencing read error. The rearrangement joins TRBV11-1 to TRBJ2-3; D is ambiguous. CDR3 length: 12 amino acids. V dropped 0 bases and J dropped 4 bases, with 2 bases sitting between them. Germline CDR1 is SGHAT and CDR2 is FQDESV (reference sequence). The CDR3 DNA sequence: TGTGCCAGCAGCTTAGCGGCAGATACGCAGTATTTT. It yields the protein CASSLAADTQYF.

This clone occurred a few times. J is TRBJ2-1 and V is TRBV11-1, with D perhaps TRBD2 (5 bases). CDR1 is SGHAT, CDR2 FQDESV, per germline (reference sequence). CDR3 size: 14 residues. Deletions cut 3 bases from V and 5 bases from J, with 11 bases between. The CDR3 here is CASSFRESHNEQFF. Written as DNA, the CDR3 is TGTGCCAGCAGCTTTCGGGAATCTCACAATGAGCAGTTCTTC.

J is TRBJ1-1 and V is TRBV7-3; D possibly corresponds to TRBD1 (5 bases). CDR3 length: 14 residues. Germline lookup yields CDR1 SGHTA and CDR2 FQGTGA. Trimming stripped 1 base from V and 8 bases from J, with 14 bases between. This CDR3 reads CASSLNTGTEEAFF. The CDR3 nucleotides read TGTGCCAGCAGCTTAAACACTGGGACCGAGGAAGCTTTCTTT.

The rearrangement links TRBV9 to TRBJ2-1; 7 nucleotides line up with TRBD1. This CDR3 is 14 amino acids long. The germline gives CDR1 SGDLS, CDR2 YYNGEE. Losses at the gene ends were 4 bases for V and 6 bases for J; bases not matched to a gene: 7. CDR3 residues: CASSSQTGRNEQFF. The CDR3 nucleotides are TGTGCCAGCAGCTCCCAGACAGGGCGCAATGAGCAGTTCTTC. Full variable domain (rest looked up from reference TRBV9 and TRBJ2-1): DSGVTQTPKHLITATGQRVTLRCSPRSGDLSVYWYQQSLDQGLQFLIQYYNGEERAKGNILERFSAQQFPDLHSELNLSSLELGDSALYFCASSSQTGRNEQFFGPGTRLTVL.

There are many counts of this clone. V usage is TRBV4-3 and J usage is TRBJ1-5; D unclear. The length of the CDR3 is 15 residues. V was cut by 0 bases and J by 2 bases, with 8 bases left in between. Germline CDR1 reads LGHNA; CDR2 reads YSLEER. The CDR3 protein is CASSQDRFGNQPQHF. The CDR3 nucleotides are TGCGCCAGCAGCCAAGATCGGTTCGGCAATCAGCCCCAGCATTTT.

This clone showed up just a few times. A far larger clone is only one base removed, so a read error is likely. This chain joins TRBV7-9 and TRBJ2-2; D is unclear. There are 12 residues in the CDR3. Per the germline V gene, CDR1 is SEHNR and CDR2 is FQNEAQ (reference sequence). V lost 5 bases and J lost 1, with 2 bases in between. The CDR3 DNA reads TGTGCCAGCAGCATGAACACCGGGGAGCTGTTTTTT. As protein: CASSMNTGELFF.

This clone turned up a few times. The chain employs TRBV4-2 and TRBJ2-2; TRBD2 might be the D (6 bases). Trimming stripped 2 bases from V and 1 base from J, with 11 bases between. There are 16 residues in the CDR3. The V gene's germline CDR1 is LGHNA and CDR2 YNFKEQ. CDR3 in amino acids: CASSQRLGGNTGELFF. CDR3 nucleotides: TGTGCCAGCAGCCAACGGTTGGGAGGGAACACCGGGGAGCTGTTTTTT.

This clone was recorded a few times. CDR3 DNA: TGTGCCAGCTCACCGACAGGGGGCCGCAGCACTGAAGCTTTCTTT. It yields the protein CASSPTGGRSTEAFF. The genes are TRBV18 and TRBJ1-1, with 10 bases identical to TRBD1. Germline CDR1 is KGHSH and CDR2 is LQKENI. The V segment lost 3 bases and the J segment 4 bases; nucleotides outside the gene matches: 5. The CDR3 totals 15 residues.

J is TRBJ2-5 and V is TRBV7-2, with D perhaps matching TRBD1 or TRBD2 (5 bases each). The CDR3 extends over 11 amino acids. Trimming left V 4 bases short and J 10 bases short, with 10 bases between. Germline values: CDR1 SGHTA, CDR2 FQGNSA. The CDR3 bases are TGTGCCAGCAGCTGGGGGACCTTCCAGTACTTC. It codes for CASSWGTFQYF.

This clone was recorded at least ten times. The gene calls are TRBV6-6 and TRBJ1-1, with TRBD1 identical over 8 bases. The CDR3 length is 12 residues. Germline CDR1 is MNHNY and CDR2 is SVGAGI (reference sequence). The V segment lost 5 bases and the J segment 7 bases; nucleotides outside the gene matches: 3. DNA for the CDR3: TGTGCCAGCAGTCTGGGACAGGTTGAAGCTTTCTTT. This translates into CASSLGQVEAFF.